A selection of T cell receptor beta chains follows, all from one sample in a study of CD8 T cells in ankylosing spondylitis. TCRdb passed the 5' RACE reads through MiXCR, listing each CDR3 protein once. The data contain fewer than 450,000 distinct CDR3 sequences, 15% to 20% of them singletons. What was sequenced was blood, either unsorted or a sorted T cell fraction (not recorded which). Receptor source: a male donor with ankylosing spondylitis. CDR3s include the opening cysteine and the closing phenylalanine or tryptophan. The order of the fields is CDR3 DNA, CDR3 protein, J gene, clone size, D gene, V gene. The D gene is left open where the match is weak. Clone size is given for some rows only: seen once, a few or many times, or a class if the clone is expanded.

TGTGCCAGCAGCCCGGTGAGTCAGGGGTCCTACAATGAGCAGTTCTTC | CASSPVSQGSYNEQFF | TRBJ2-1 | - | - | TRBV9
TGTGCCAGCAACCTGGGGGGGAGGAATGAGCAGTTCTTC | CASNLGGRNEQFF | TRBJ2-1 | - | TRBD2 | TRBV7-2
TGTGCCAGCAGACCAAGAGGGTCTAGCGGGCCGCAGTTCTTC | CASRPRGSSGPQFF | TRBJ2-1 | - | TRBD2 | TRBV12-3/TRBV12-4
TGTGCCAGCAGCTCCGCTCTGGGTAGGGAATATGGCTACACCTTC | CASSSALGREYGYTF | TRBJ1-2 | - | - | TRBV7-2
TGTGCCATCAGTGAGTACGACAGGGACCCAAATCAGCCCCAGCATTTT | CAISEYDRDPNQPQHF | TRBJ1-5 | few | TRBD1 | TRBV10-3
TGCAGTGCTAGTTTGATCGGTCAGGGCTACGAGCAGTACTTC | CSASLIGQGYEQYF | TRBJ2-7 | - | - | TRBV20-1
TGCAGCGTTGAACCCAGCTTGAACACTGAAGCTTTCTTT | CSVEPSLNTEAFF | TRBJ1-1 | - | - | TRBV29-1
TGCGCCAGCAGCGCCGCGGGAGACACCTACAATGAGCAGTTCTTC | CASSAAGDTYNEQFF | TRBJ2-1 | - | TRBD2 | TRBV5-1
TGTGCCAGCAGCAAGCAGGGGGCAGATACGCAGTATTTT | CASSKQGADTQYF | TRBJ2-3 | few | TRBD1 | TRBV7-3
TGTGCCATCGGGGTGAGCGGCAGCACAGATACGCAGTATTTT | CAIGVSGSTDTQYF | TRBJ2-3 | few | - | TRBV10-3
TGTGCCAGCAGCCAGGCGGGTGTCGGGACTTCCTACGAGCAGTACTTC | CASSQAGVGTSYEQYF | TRBJ2-7 | few | - | TRBV7-9
TGTGCCAGCAGTTTCAGTGGGAGGGGCGACGAGCAGTACTTC | CASSFSGRGDEQYF | TRBJ2-7 | - | TRBD2 | TRBV12-3/TRBV12-4
TGTGCCAGCAGTGACGGTCAGCCCCAGCATTTT | CASSDGQPQHF | TRBJ1-5 | few | - | TRBV2
TGCGCCAGCCGTTGGGGCAGGGGCTTAACAGATACGCAGTATTTT | CASRWGRGLTDTQYF | TRBJ2-3 | many | - | TRBV5-1
TGTGCCAGCAGTCTAACACAGGGGGCGAGGGTGAACACTGAAGCTTTCTTT | CASSLTQGARVNTEAFF | TRBJ1-1 | once | TRBD1 | TRBV2
TGTGCCAGCAGTCCAGGGTTAATGAGTGGAGATACGCAGTATTTT | CASSPGLMSGDTQYF | TRBJ2-3 | few | - | TRBV6-1
TGTGCCAGCAGCTCGTCCTCTTCGGACTCCTACTTC | CASSSSSSDSYF | TRBJ2-5 | many | - | TRBV5-6
TGCGCCAGCAGCCGGTCTGCGGGGAGGGACACTGAAGCTTTCTTT | CASSRSAGRDTEAFF | TRBJ1-1 | few | - | TRBV5-1
TGTGCCAGCAGTTACTCCGCGGGGAAAGGAAACACCATATATTTT | CASSYSAGKGNTIYF | TRBJ1-3 | - | - | TRBV6-5
TGCAGCGTCAGAGGACAGGCTACCTCTAGCACAGATACGCAGTATTTT | CSVRGQATSSTDTQYF | TRBJ2-3 | few | TRBD1 | TRBV29-1
TGTGCCAGCAGCGAACGGCCGGGTTCCGGGCCCTATAATTCACCCCTCCACTTT | CASSERPGSGPYNSPLHF | TRBJ1-6 | many | - | TRBV12-3/TRBV12-4
TGTGCCAGCAGCTTCGCCGTACACCGGCAGGGGGCTGATGAGCAGTACTTC | CASSFAVHRQGADEQYF | TRBJ2-7 | - | TRBD1 | TRBV7-9
TGTGCCAGCAGCGTAGGCCCTAGCGGGGGGCTGGGGGCGCAGTATTTT | CASSVGPSGGLGAQYF | TRBJ2-3 | - | TRBD2 | TRBV9
TGTGCCAGCGGCTCGCGACAGAGCAGCTACGAGCAGTACTTC | CASGSRQSSYEQYF | TRBJ2-7 | - | - | TRBV27